These 25 T cell receptor beta chains originate from one sample sequenced in a study of radiation and T cells in renal cell carcinoma. The sample's time point: blood 2 weeks post-SBRT. Treatment given: 15 Gy SBRT to primary tumor, nephrectomy 4 weeks later. Generated by immunoSEQ multiplex PCR, the TCRdb table keeps only in-frame clones and is missing some. The sample includes about 120,000 clones, about four fifths seen only once; the top ten take roughly 5%. This material consisted of blood, taken from a patient whose treatment included radiotherapy and nephrectomy. These receptors all come from a man in his fifties or sixties with renal cell carcinoma.

This clone appeared a single time. This chain uses TRBV18 with TRBJ1-5; a weak D match, TRBD1 (5 bases). Germline V gene lookup returns CDR1 KGHSH and CDR2 LQKENI. CDR3 length: 14 amino acids. Trimming took 4 bases from V and 1 from J, leaving 8 bases between them. The CDR3 loop reads CASSQGRSNQPQHF. CDR3 bases: TGTGCCAGCTCACAGGGGAGGAGCAATCAGCCCCAGCATTTT. Full variable domain (outside the CDR3, taken from reference TRBV18 and TRBJ1-5): NAGVMQNPRHLVRRRGQEARLRCSPMKGHSHVYWYRQLPEEGLKFMVYLQKENIIDESGMPKERFSAEFPKEGPSILRIQQVVRGDSAAYFCASSQGRSNQPQHFGDGTRLSIL.

This chain uses TRBV11-2 with TRBJ2-3; 7 bases match TRBD2. This CDR3 has 14 amino acids. Trimming cost V 1 base and J 8 bases; bases outside gene matches: 6. The germline V gene encodes CDR1 SGHAT and CDR2 FQNNGV. Written as DNA, the CDR3 is TGTGCCAGCAGCTTAGTCCTCCTAGCGGCTACGCAGTATTTT. Its protein product is CASSLVLLAATQYF.

The chain employs TRBV2 and TRBJ2-2; tentative D call: TRBD1 (6 bases). The CDR3 contains 14 residues. Germline lookup yields CDR1 SNHLY and CDR2 FYNNEI. Trimming took 3 bases from V and 6 from J, leaving 11 bases between them. DNA for the CDR3: TGTGCCAGCAGTGATTCCACAGGGTCCGGGGAGCTGTTTTTT. It codes for CASSDSTGSGELFF.

CDR3 loop: CASSYRLAENEQFF. CDR3 sequence (DNA): TGTGCCAGCAGTTACCGACTAGCGGAGAATGAGCAGTTCTTC. This chain joins TRBV6-6 and TRBJ2-1, with 9 bases lining up with TRBD2. This CDR3 has 14 residues. J lost 7 bases, V lost 2 bases, and 3 bases had no gene match. CDR1 is MNHNY and CDR2 is SVGAGI in the germline V gene (reference sequence).

This clone turned up a few times. This chain connects TRBV25-1 to TRBJ1-1; TRBD1 matches 10 bases. CDR1 MGHDK and CDR2 SYGVNS come from the germline V gene. V shed 5 bases and J 6 bases; nucleotides not matched to a gene: 6. CDR3 length equals 14 residues. The CDR3, as DNA: TGTGCCAGCAGTAGGGCAGACAGGGGGCCTGAAGCTTTCTTT. This gives the protein CASSRADRGPEAFF.

This clone was found a few times. The chain links TRBV30 to TRBJ2-1; D unresolved. The germline gives CDR1 GTSNPN, CDR2 SVGIG (reference sequence). This CDR3 has 10 amino acids. V was cut by 2 bases and J by 11 bases, with 7 bases left in between. The CDR3 region has the DNA TGTGCCTGGAGTCGCATCAAGCAGTTCTTC. It translates to CAWSRIKQFF.

The chain links TRBV6-1 to TRBJ2-7; D possibly corresponds to TRBD2 (5 bases). The V end was cut by 7 bases, the J end by 0 bases, with 13 bases between. The CDR3 has 14 amino acids. The V gene's germline CDR1 is MNHNS and CDR2 SASEGT. As DNA, the CDR3 is TGTGCCAGCATCTCGGGATTCGGCTCCTACGAGCAGTACTTC. Translating it yields CASISGFGSYEQYF.

The chain employs TRBV5-1 and TRBJ2-6; a weak D match, TRBD2 (5 bases). CDR1 is SGHRS, CDR2 YFSETQ, per germline. V lost 3 bases and J 0 bases, leaving 10 bases between the germline ends. The CDR3 loop spans 16 amino acids. The chain's CDR3 is CASSYQSGSGANVLTF. The CDR3 bases are TGCGCCAGCAGCTACCAGAGCGGCTCTGGGGCCAACGTCCTGACTTTC.

The CDR3, as DNA: TGTGCCAGCAGCGTACTAGCGGGAGGGCCAGGTTCCTACAATGAGCAGTTCTTC. Its translation is CASSVLAGGPGSYNEQFF. The chain has TRBV9 and TRBJ2-1; 12 nucleotides align to TRBD2. After removal of 1 base from V and 1 base from J, the junction contained 6 bases not matched to a gene. The CDR3 loop spans 18 amino acids. Germline CDR1 is SGDLS and CDR2 is YYNGEE.

The rearrangement joins TRBV9 to TRBJ1-1; D is ambiguous. The CDR3 totals 13 residues. From germline, CDR1 is SGDLS and CDR2 YYNGEE. The V gene lost 1 base and the J gene lost 5 bases, with 9 bases spanning the gap. The CDR3 is CASSVSYETEAFF. The CDR3 DNA is TGTGCCAGCAGCGTAAGTTATGAGACTGAAGCTTTCTTT.

The V gene is TRBV2, the J gene TRBJ2-3; 12 bases are a match to TRBD2. Trimming at V came to 2 bases and at J to 7 bases, leaving 7 bases not matched to a gene. Germline CDR1 is SNHLY and CDR2 is FYNNEI. This CDR3 has 16 residues. CDR3 loop: CASSELAGGPPNTQYF. CDR3 bases: TGTGCCAGCAGTGAACTAGCGGGAGGGCCTCCTAATACGCAGTATTTT.

The chain recombines TRBV10-3 with TRBJ1-1; D possibly corresponds to TRBD1 (6 bases). Trimming took off 4 bases at V and 1 base at J, with 13 bases between the two ends. The CDR3 extends over 15 amino acids. Germline V CDR1 and CDR2: ENHRY, SYGVKD. CDR3: CAISGGRGSNTEAFF. The CDR3 bases are TGTGCCATCAGTGGGGGGCGCGGTTCGAACACTGAAGCTTTCTTT.

The chain recombines TRBV4-1 with TRBJ1-2; D is unresolved. The CDR3 is 14 residues long. Trimming pared 0 bases from V and 1 base from J, leaving 6 bases between. Germline V gene lookup returns CDR1 MGHRA and CDR2 YSYEKL. The CDR3 DNA reads as TGCGCCAGCAGCCAAGATCGCAGTAACTATGGCTACACCTTC. Translated: CASSQDRSNYGYTF.

This chain joins TRBV13 and TRBJ2-7; no reliable D call. Germline V lookup: CDR1 PRHDT, CDR2 FYEKMQ (reference sequence). The CDR3 has 15 residues. Trimming pared 4 bases from V and 0 bases from J, leaving 13 bases between. The CDR3, as DNA: TGTGCCAGCAGCTCCCGCCTCAAAGCCTCCTACGAGCAGTACTTC. This sequence encodes CASSSRLKASYEQYF. Drawing the rest from reference TRBV13 and TRBJ2-7, the complete variable domain is AAGVIQSPRHLIKEKRETATLKCYPIPRHDTVYWYQQGPGQDPQFLISFYEKMQSDKGSIPDRFSAQQFSDYHSELNMSSLELGDSALYFCASSSRLKASYEQYFGPGTRLTVT.

This clone was found once. V is TRBV6-1 and J is TRBJ1-1; a weak D match, TRBD1 (6 bases). This CDR3 spans 15 amino acids. V was clipped by 5 bases and J by 2 bases, with 15 bases between them. The germline gives CDR1 MNHNS, CDR2 SASEGT. The DNA for the CDR3 is TGTGCCAGCAGTCCCGGTGAGGGGGGTAACACTGAAGCTTTCTTT. This sequence encodes CASSPGEGGNTEAFF.

This chain joins TRBV14 and TRBJ2-3; D possibly matches TRBD1 or TRBD2 (6 bases each). The CDR3 extends over 18 amino acids. V gave up 1 base and J gave up 0 bases, with 17 bases separating them. The germline gives CDR1 SGHDN, CDR2 FVKESK. CDR3 residues: CASSQVGLVGGSTDTQYF. The CDR3 DNA reads TGTGCCAGCAGCCAAGTGGGCCTAGTAGGGGGGAGCACAGATACGCAGTATTTT. The whole variable domain, filled in from reference TRBV14 and TRBJ2-3, reads EAGVTQFPSHSVIEKGQTVTLRCDPISGHDNLYWYRRVMGKEIKFLLHFVKESKQDESGMPNNRFLAERTGGTYSTLKVQPAELEDSGVYFCASSQVGLVGGSTDTQYFGPGTRLTVL.

This rearrangement joins TRBV9 to TRBJ2-3; no firm D call. Germline lookup yields CDR1 SGDLS and CDR2 YYNGEE. The CDR3 is 15 residues long. Deletions cut 4 bases from V and 9 bases from J, with 21 bases between. The CDR3 loop reads CASSPRLATAATQYF. CDR3 DNA: TGTGCCAGCAGCCCCAGACTCGCTACCGCAGCGACGCAGTATTTT. Full variable domain (outside the CDR3, taken from reference TRBV9 and TRBJ2-3): DSGVTQTPKHLITATGQRVTLRCSPRSGDLSVYWYQQSLDQGLQFLIQYYNGEERAKGNILERFSAQQFPDLHSELNLSSLELGDSALYFCASSPRLATAATQYFGPGTRLTVL.

This chain uses TRBV5-1 with TRBJ2-5; D assignment may be TRBD1 or TRBD2 (7 bases each). The germline V gene has CDR1 SGHRS and CDR2 YFSETQ. Trimming removed 7 bases at V and 5 bases at J, with 18 bases between. The CDR3 runs to 14 residues. CDR3 sequence reads: CASSSSGGEETQYF. CDR3 DNA sequence: TGCGCCAGCTCCTCCTCAGGGGGGGAGGAGACCCAGTACTTC.

For this clone: One end of the junction is discordant with germline, which a read error may explain. The CDR3 DNA sequence: TGTGCCAGCAGCTGGCGGCTGGGGCCGCTTGACTTC. Translation gives CASSWRLGPLDF. This chain joins TRBV7-2 and TRBJ2-7; D might be TRBD1 (5 bases). CDR3 length: 12 amino acids. CDR1 is SGHTA and CDR2 is FQGNSA in the germline V gene.

This clone was counted only a few times. The V gene is TRBV15, the J gene TRBJ1-1, with D uncertain. Germline assignment: CDR1 LNHNV and CDR2 YYDKDF (reference sequence). Trimming removed 3 bases at V and 4 bases at J, with 6 bases between. CDR3 length: 12 residues. The CDR3: CATSRFATEAFF. The CDR3 nucleotides read TGTGCCACCAGCAGGTTCGCCACTGAAGCTTTCTTT. The complete variable domain, with remaining parts taken from reference TRBV15 and TRBJ1-1, reads DAMVIQNPRYQVTQFGKPVTLSCSQTLNHNVMYWYQQKSSQAPKLLFHYYDKDFNNEADTPDNFQSRRPNTSFCFLDIRSPGLGDTAMYLCATSRFATEAFFGQGTRLTVV.

V is TRBV5-4 and J is TRBJ2-1; 9 bases map to TRBD1. CDR1 is SGHNT, CDR2 YYREEE, per germline (reference sequence). The CDR3 loop spans 15 amino acids. V was pared by 0 bases and J by 7 bases, with 5 bases of the junction left unmatched. DNA for the CDR3: TGTGCCAGCAGCTTGGCCGGGACAGGGTGGAATGAGCAGTTCTTC. Translation gives CASSLAGTGWNEQFF.

V gene TRBV10-3 combines with J gene TRBJ1-4; D remains unclear. The V and J ends lost 10 bases and 4 bases respectively, with 16 bases between them. The CDR3 contains 14 residues. Germline V gene sequence: CDR1 ENHRY, CDR2 SYGVKD. This CDR3 reads CATYPTPSNEKLFF. The CDR3 DNA follows: TGTGCCACCTACCCGACACCAAGTAATGAAAAACTGTTTTTT.

The rearrangement joins TRBV2 to TRBJ1-4, with D unresolved. The CDR3 is 12 residues long. Germline V gene sequence: CDR1 SNHLY, CDR2 FYNNEI. V was pared by 6 bases and J by 5 bases, with 7 bases between. The chain's CDR3 is CASRAENEKLFF. The CDR3 coding sequence is TGTGCCAGCAGGGCAGAGAATGAAAAACTGTTTTTT.

The gene calls are TRBV5-1 and TRBJ1-2; 8 bases agree with TRBD1. Unmatched junction bases numbered 8, after V lost 3 bases and J lost 7 bases. Germline values: CDR1 SGHRS, CDR2 YFSETQ. The length of the CDR3 is 14 residues. CDR3 nucleotides: TGCGCCAGCAGCTCCGGGACAGGCGAAATTGGCTACACCTTC. As protein: CASSSGTGEIGYTF.

This chain joins TRBV6-5 and TRBJ1-6; D may be TRBD1 (5 bases). The germline V and J ends were trimmed by 2 bases and 4 bases, with 12 bases remaining between them. This CDR3 comprises 16 residues. The germline V gene encodes CDR1 MNHEY and CDR2 SVGAGI. In DNA form, the CDR3 reads TGTGCCAGCAGTTACGAGTTTGGGGGGTATAATTCACCCCTCCACTTT. Protein product: CASSYEFGGYNSPLHF.